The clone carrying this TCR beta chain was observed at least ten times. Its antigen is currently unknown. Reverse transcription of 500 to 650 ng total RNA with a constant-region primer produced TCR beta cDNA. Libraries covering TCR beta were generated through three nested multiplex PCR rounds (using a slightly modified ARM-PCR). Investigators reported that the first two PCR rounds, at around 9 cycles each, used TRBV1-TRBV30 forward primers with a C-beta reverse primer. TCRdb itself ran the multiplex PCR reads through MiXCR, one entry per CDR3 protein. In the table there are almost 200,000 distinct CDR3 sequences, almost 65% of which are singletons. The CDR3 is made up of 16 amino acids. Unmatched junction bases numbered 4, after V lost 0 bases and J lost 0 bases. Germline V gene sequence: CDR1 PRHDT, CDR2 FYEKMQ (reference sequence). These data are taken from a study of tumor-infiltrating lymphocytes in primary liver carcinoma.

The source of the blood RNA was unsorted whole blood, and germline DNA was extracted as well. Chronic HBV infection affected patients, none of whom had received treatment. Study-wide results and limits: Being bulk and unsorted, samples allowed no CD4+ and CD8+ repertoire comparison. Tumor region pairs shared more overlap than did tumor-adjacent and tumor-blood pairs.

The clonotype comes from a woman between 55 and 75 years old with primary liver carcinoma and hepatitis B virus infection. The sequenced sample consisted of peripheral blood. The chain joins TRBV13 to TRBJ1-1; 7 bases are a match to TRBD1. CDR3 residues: CASSLGRGQMNTEAFF. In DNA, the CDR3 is TGTGCCAGCAGCTTAGGGCGGGGACAGATGAACACTGAAGCTTTCTTT.